Listed here is a single T cell receptor (beta chain). Its cognate antigen is unknown. This entry is derived from a study of Ad26.COV2.S vaccination and SARS-CoV-2 variants. Study results and caveats: Placebo recipients and vaccine recipients were similar in non-spike TCR breadth. Reports say spike-specific CD8+ and CD4+ T cell responses covered substantial breadth after vaccination.

Clones were read by immunoSEQ multiplex PCR, and TCRdb kept only the in-frame ones, dropping some. The data hold around 320,000 clones, with about 82% observed a single time. The V end was cut by 0 bases, the J end by 9 bases, with 18 bases between. The CDR3 runs 15 residues. Germline values: CDR1 SGHNT, CDR2 YYREEE (reference sequence). The treatment: some 20 received Ad26.COV2.S at low or high dose, single or two shots; 5 received placebo; per-sample allocation not given. Specimen acquisition occurred on day 63 following the initial vaccine or placebo injection. The chain recombines TRBV5-4 with TRBJ2-5, with D possibly matching TRBD1 (8 bases). This receptor was identified in a person aged 18-65 years who received the Ad26.COV2.S COVID-19 vaccine or a placebo. The sequenced sample was peripheral blood, obtained in a trial of Ad26.COV2.S vaccine versus placebo. For the CDR3, the DNA is TGTGCCAGCAGCTTGGGAAATCAGGGGGCGGGGGCCCAGTACTTC. It is translated as CASSLGNQGAGAQYF.